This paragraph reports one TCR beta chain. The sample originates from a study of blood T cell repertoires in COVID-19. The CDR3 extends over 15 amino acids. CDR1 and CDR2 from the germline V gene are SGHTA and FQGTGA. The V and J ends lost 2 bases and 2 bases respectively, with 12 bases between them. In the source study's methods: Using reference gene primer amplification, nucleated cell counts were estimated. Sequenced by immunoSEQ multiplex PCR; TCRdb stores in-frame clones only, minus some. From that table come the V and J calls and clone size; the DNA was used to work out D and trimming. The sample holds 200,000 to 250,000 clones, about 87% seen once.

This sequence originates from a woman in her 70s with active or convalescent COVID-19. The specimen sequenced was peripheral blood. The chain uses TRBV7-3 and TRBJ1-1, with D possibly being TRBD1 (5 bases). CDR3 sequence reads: CASSLGVGLNTEAFF. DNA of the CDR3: TGTGCCAGCAGCTTAGGGGTGGGGCTAAACACTGAAGCTTTCTTT.